This T cell receptor (beta chain) was sequenced for a study of Graves' ophthalmopathy and Graves' hyperthyroidism. Study-level results: A roughly 80% specificity and around 89% sensitivity were achieved by a 13-signature model that separated ophthalmopathy from stable hyperthyroidism. Clonotypes were expanded in thyroid at above 0.001 frequency, and most also appeared in blood.

Germline CDR1 reads SGHAT; CDR2 reads FQNNGV. CDR3 length: 15 residues. V was shortened by 1 base and J by 1 base, with 10 bases between the two germline ends. This clonotype was seen only a few times. What it binds is not known. Amplified material comprised TCR beta CDR3 regions derived from RNA transcripts. First-round RT-PCR used HTBI primers; second-round multiplex PCR followed. TCRdb analysed the multiplex PCR reads with MiXCR anew, one entry per CDR3 protein. The sample includes approximately 460,000 distinct CDR3 sequences, roughly an eighth of them seen just once. In donors with ophthalmopathy, activity was moderate-to-severe, with CAS ≥3, NOSPECS ≥4 and duration under 3 months.

V usage is TRBV11-2 and J usage is TRBJ1-1; no clear D. This clonotype was sampled from a woman in her thirties with Graves' ophthalmopathy. Sequenced input: blood. The chain's CDR3 is CASSLGTTKNTEAFF. In DNA, the CDR3 is TGTGCCAGCAGCTTAGGGACCACTAAGAACACTGAAGCTTTCTTT.